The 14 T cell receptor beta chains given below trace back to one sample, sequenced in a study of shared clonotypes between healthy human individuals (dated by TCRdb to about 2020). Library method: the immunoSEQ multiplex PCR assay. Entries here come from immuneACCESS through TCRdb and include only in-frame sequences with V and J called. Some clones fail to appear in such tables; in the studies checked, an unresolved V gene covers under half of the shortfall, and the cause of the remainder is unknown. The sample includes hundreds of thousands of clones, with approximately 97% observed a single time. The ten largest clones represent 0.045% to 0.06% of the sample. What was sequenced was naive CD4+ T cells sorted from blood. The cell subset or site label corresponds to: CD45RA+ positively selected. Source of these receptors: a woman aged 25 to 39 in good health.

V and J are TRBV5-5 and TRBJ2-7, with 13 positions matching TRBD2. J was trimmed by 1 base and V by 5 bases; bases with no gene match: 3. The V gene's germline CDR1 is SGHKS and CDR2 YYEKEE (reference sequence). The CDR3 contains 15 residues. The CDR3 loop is CASRMGLAGSYEQYF. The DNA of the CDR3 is TGTGCCAGCAGAATGGGACTAGCGGGATCCTACGAGCAGTACTTC.

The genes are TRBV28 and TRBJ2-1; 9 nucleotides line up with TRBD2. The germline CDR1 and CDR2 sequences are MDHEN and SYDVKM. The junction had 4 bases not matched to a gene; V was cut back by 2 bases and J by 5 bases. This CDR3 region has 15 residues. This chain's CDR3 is CASSLTTSGHNEQFF. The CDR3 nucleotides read TGTGCCAGCAGTTTAACGACTAGCGGTCACAATGAGCAGTTCTTC.

This CDR3 reads CASSHSGSYNEQFF. The DNA of the CDR3 is TGCGCCAGCAGTCATAGCGGGTCCTACAATGAGCAGTTCTTC. This chain uses TRBV5-1 with TRBJ2-1; 7 bases fit TRBD2. The length of the CDR3 is 14 residues. Unmatched junction bases numbered 3, after V lost 5 bases and J lost 1 base. CDR1 is SGHRS, CDR2 YFSETQ, per germline.

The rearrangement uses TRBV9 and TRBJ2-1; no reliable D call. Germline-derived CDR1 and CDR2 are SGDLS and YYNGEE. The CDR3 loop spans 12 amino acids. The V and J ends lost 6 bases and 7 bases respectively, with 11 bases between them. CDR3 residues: CASTSPLNEQFF. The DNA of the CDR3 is TGTGCCAGCACGAGCCCCCTTAATGAGCAGTTCTTC.

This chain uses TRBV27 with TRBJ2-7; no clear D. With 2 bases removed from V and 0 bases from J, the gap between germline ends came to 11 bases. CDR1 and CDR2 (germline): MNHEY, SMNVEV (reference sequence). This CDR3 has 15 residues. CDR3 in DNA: TGTGCCAGCAGTTTAAAGGGCACCAGCTCCTACGAGCAGTACTTC. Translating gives CASSLKGTSSYEQYF.

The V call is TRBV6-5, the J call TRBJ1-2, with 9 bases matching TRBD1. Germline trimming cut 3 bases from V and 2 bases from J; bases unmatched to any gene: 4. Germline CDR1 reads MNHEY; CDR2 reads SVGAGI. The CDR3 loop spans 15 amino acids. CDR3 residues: CASSYEGTGNYGYTF. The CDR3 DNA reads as TGTGCCAGCAGTTATGAGGGGACAGGGAACTATGGCTACACCTTC.

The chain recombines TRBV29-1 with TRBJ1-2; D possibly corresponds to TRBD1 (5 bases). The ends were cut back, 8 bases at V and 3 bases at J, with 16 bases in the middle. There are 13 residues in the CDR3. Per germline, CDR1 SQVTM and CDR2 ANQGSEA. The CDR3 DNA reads TGCAGCATAGGGGCGGGGAGGGACTATGGCTACACCTTC. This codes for CSIGAGRDYGYTF.

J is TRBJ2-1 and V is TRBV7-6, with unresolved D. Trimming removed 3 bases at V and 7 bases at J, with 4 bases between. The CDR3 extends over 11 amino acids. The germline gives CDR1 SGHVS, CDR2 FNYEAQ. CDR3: CASSLGNEQFF. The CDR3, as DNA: TGTGCCAGCAGCTTGGGTAATGAGCAGTTCTTC.

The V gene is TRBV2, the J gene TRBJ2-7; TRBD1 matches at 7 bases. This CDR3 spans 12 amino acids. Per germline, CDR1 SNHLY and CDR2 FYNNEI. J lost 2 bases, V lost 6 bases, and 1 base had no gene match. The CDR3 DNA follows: TGTGCCAGCAGGACAGGGACCTACGAGCAGTACTTC. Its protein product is CASRTGTYEQYF.

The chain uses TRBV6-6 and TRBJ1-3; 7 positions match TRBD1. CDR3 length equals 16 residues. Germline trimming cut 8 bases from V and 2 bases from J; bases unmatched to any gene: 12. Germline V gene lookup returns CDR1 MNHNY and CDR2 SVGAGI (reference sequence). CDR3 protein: CASLTGTGVAGNTIYF. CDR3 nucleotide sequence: TGTGCCAGCCTGACAGGGACTGGTGTCGCTGGAAACACCATATATTTT.

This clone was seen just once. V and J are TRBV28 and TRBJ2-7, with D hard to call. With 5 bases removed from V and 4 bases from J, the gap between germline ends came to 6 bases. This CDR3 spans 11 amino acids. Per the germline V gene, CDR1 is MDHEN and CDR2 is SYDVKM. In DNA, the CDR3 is TGTGCCAGCAGTAACCTATACGAGCAGTACTTC. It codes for CASSNLYEQYF.

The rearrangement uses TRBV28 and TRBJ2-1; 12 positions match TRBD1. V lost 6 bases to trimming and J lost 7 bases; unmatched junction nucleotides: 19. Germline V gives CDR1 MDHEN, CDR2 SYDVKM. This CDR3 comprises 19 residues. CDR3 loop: CASSSPGTGGARSMNEQFF. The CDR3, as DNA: TGTGCCAGCAGCTCTCCCGGGACAGGGGGCGCTCGGTCTATGAATGAGCAGTTCTTC.

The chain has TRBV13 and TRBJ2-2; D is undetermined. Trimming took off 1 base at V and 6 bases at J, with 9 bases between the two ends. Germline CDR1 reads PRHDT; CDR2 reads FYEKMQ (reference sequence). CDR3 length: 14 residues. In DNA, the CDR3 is TGTGCCAGCAGCTTAGTTGTCGGTCCCGGGGAGCTGTTTTTT. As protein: CASSLVVGPGELFF. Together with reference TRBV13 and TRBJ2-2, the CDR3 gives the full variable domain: AAGVIQSPRHLIKEKRETATLKCYPIPRHDTVYWYQQGPGQDPQFLISFYEKMQSDKGSIPDRFSAQQFSDYHSELNMSSLELGDSALYFCASSLVVGPGELFFGEGSRLTVL.

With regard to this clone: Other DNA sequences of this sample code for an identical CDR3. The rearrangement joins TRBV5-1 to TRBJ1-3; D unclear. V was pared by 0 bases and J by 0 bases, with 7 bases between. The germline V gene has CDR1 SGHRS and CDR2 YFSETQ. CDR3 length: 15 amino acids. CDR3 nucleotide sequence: TGCGCCAGCAGCTTGGCCGGGGACTCTGGAAACACCATATATTTT. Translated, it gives CASSLAGDSGNTIYF.